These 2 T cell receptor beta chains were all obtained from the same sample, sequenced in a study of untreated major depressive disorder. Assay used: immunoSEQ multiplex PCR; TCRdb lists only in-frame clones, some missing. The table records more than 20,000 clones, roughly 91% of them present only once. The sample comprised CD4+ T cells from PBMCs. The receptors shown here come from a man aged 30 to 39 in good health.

The CDR3 spells CASSRGGMVTEAFF. In nucleotides, the CDR3 is TGTGCCAGCAGCCGTGGGGGGATGGTAACTGAAGCTTTCTTT. V is TRBV6-1 and J is TRBJ1-1, with D possibly matching TRBD1 (5 bases). The germline V and J ends were trimmed by 6 bases and 5 bases, with 16 bases remaining between them. Germline lookup yields CDR1 MNHNS and CDR2 SASEGT. The CDR3 has 14 residues.

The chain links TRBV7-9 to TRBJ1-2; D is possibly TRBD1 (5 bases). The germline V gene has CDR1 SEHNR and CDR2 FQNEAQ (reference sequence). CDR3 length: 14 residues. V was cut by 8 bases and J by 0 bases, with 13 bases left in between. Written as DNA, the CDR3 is TGTGCCAGCGGCATAGGGGCCTCTAACTATGGCTACACCTTC. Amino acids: CASGIGASNYGYTF.